The next 10 T cell receptor beta chains were all read from a single sample in a study of T-cell memory formation after mild COVID-19. TCRdb ran MiXCR on the 5' RACE reads and lists one entry per CDR3 protein. The table shows 280,000 or so distinct CDR3 sequences, with roughly 18% occurring only once. What was sequenced was PBMCs or a T cell subset sorted from them (not recorded which). These receptors were collected from a man aged 18 to 29 who had mild COVID-19 (a few samples of this study predate the infection). Cell type and time point are not known.

This clonotype was observed a few times. J is TRBJ2-3 and V is TRBV12-3 or TRBV12-4, with TRBD2 matching 7 bases. CDR3 length equals 15 residues. The V and J ends lost 8 bases and 4 bases, in that order; junction bases with no gene match: 12. The CDR3 DNA reads TGTGCCAGCGGGGAAAGCGGGGTAGGGCCAGATACGCAGTATTTT. This translates into CASGESGVGPDTQYF.

This chain joins TRBV9 and TRBJ2-1; D may be TRBD2 (6 bases). This CDR3 region has 16 residues. The germline gives CDR1 SGDLS, CDR2 YYNGEE. The germline V and J ends were trimmed by 3 bases and 0 bases, with 13 bases remaining between them. The CDR3 loop is CASSALAPSSYNEQFF. The CDR3 nucleotides read TGTGCCAGCAGCGCCCTAGCGCCGAGCTCCTACAATGAGCAGTTCTTC.

The chain couples TRBV20-1 to TRBJ1-4; the D is unclear. V was trimmed by 0 bases and J by 8 bases, leaving 10 bases between them. CDR3 length equals 13 residues. CDR1 is DFQATT, CDR2 SNEGSKA, per germline (reference sequence). CDR3 region: CSARDNAREKLFF. For the CDR3, the DNA is TGCAGTGCTAGAGATAACGCCAGAGAAAAACTGTTTTTT.

In this sample, this clonotype turned up once. The chain combines TRBV7-3 with TRBJ1-1, with D unclear. The ends were cut back, 5 bases at V and 7 bases at J, with 8 bases in the middle. Germline V gene data show CDR1 as SGHTA and CDR2 as FQGTGA. The CDR3 sequence is 11 residues long. CDR3 sequence (DNA): TGTGCCAGCAGCCGAACCTTTGAAGCTTTCTTT. Encoded protein: CASSRTFEAFF.

This clonotype was observed a few times. The chain links TRBV4-1 to TRBJ2-2; 10 bases map to TRBD1. The V and J ends lost 2 bases and 6 bases, in that order; junction bases with no gene match: 6. In germline, CDR1 is MGHRA, CDR2 YSYEKL. The CDR3 spans 16 residues. The CDR3 reads CASSQSPGTGAGELFF. CDR3 coding DNA: TGCGCCAGCAGCCAATCCCCCGGGACAGGGGCCGGGGAGCTGTTTTTT.

This clonotype was counted between two and nine times. V gene TRBV5-1 combines with J gene TRBJ2-5, with D uncertain. The CDR3 extends over 12 amino acids. Germline V lookup: CDR1 SGHRS, CDR2 YFSETQ. V was cut by 7 bases and J by 1 base, with 8 bases left in between. The CDR3 region is CASGLTQETQYF. The CDR3 DNA reads TGCGCCAGCGGTTTGACCCAAGAGACCCAGTACTTC.

This clonotype has only a few counts. V is TRBV7-9 and J is TRBJ2-7; 9 bases match TRBD2. J gave up 0 bases and V 5 bases, and 8 bases lay outside the gene matches. There are 16 residues in the CDR3. Germline V gives CDR1 SEHNR, CDR2 FQNEAQ (reference sequence). The CDR3 sequence is CASSPPPTSGSYEQYV. The CDR3, as DNA: TGTGCCAGCAGCCCACCACCGACTAGCGGCTCCTACGAGCAGTACGTC.

The CDR3 DNA follows: TGTGCCAGCAGCCGGGGACGACGGAACACTGAAGCTTTCTTT. Translation gives CASSRGRRNTEAFF. This chain joins TRBV7-9 and TRBJ1-1, with TRBD1 as a possible D gene (5 bases). V lost 5 bases to trimming and J lost 1 base, with 11 bases between them. There are 14 residues in the CDR3. Germline CDR1 is SEHNR and CDR2 is FQNEAQ (reference sequence).

This clonotype has only a few counts. The chain combines TRBV6-5 with TRBJ2-1; D perhaps matches TRBD2 (6 bases). The CDR3 runs to 16 residues. Germline loops: CDR1 MNHEY, CDR2 SVGAGI. V lost 8 bases and J lost 0, with 17 bases in between. The CDR3: CASQGRTLSSYNEQFF. The CDR3 nucleotides read TGTGCCAGCCAAGGGAGGACCTTGAGCTCCTACAATGAGCAGTTCTTC.

The gene calls are TRBV5-1 and TRBJ1-2, with no clear D. The V and J ends lost 1 base and 1 base respectively, with 5 bases between them. CDR1 is SGHRS, CDR2 YFSETQ, per germline. The CDR3 is 13 amino acids. The CDR3 DNA follows: TGCGCCAGCAGCTTGATACTTAACTATGGCTACACCTTC. It translates to CASSLILNYGYTF.